Below, 9 T cell receptor beta chains from the same sample are listed, as sequenced in a study of cytomegalovirus exposure and HLA in healthy donors. The PCR ran on 60 Vbeta and 13 Jbeta primers. TCRdb's copy holds only in-frame clones and misses some; the assay was immunoSEQ multiplex PCR. Of about 170,000 clones in the sample, 70% to 85% were seen once. Sequenced: PBMCs. Every receptor here comes from a woman in her 30s in good health and CMV-seropositive.

This clone has more than one count but fewer than ten. The rearrangement uses TRBV11-3 and TRBJ2-5; a weak D match, TRBD1 (5 bases). This CDR3 region has 16 residues. The V end was cut by 5 bases, the J end by 2 bases, with 18 bases between. The V gene's germline CDR1 is SGHNT and CDR2 YENEEA. CDR3 sequence reads: CASSHIRAPSQETQYF. The CDR3, as DNA: TGTGCCAGCAGCCACATCAGGGCCCCCTCTCAAGAGACCCAGTACTTC.

The chain has TRBV7-9 and TRBJ2-1; 8 nucleotides align to TRBD1. The CDR3 covers 14 residues. CDR1 and CDR2 (germline): SEHNR, FQNEAQ (reference sequence). The V segment lost 7 bases and the J segment 8 bases; nucleotides outside the gene matches: 10. CDR3 loop: CASTEGQGMDEQFF. In DNA form, the CDR3 reads TGTGCCAGCACAGAAGGACAGGGCATGGATGAGCAGTTCTTC.

The chain uses TRBV5-1 and TRBJ2-3, with D perhaps TRBD1 (6 bases). V dropped 4 bases and J dropped 3 bases, with 9 bases sitting between them. The germline V gene has CDR1 SGHRS and CDR2 YFSETQ. The CDR3 is 13 amino acids. CDR3 region: CASSRTETDTQYF. For the CDR3, the DNA is TGCGCCAGCAGCCGGACAGAAACAGATACGCAGTATTTT. Full variable domain (rest looked up from reference TRBV5-1 and TRBJ2-3): KAGVTQTPRYLIKTRGQQVTLSCSPISGHRSVSWYQQTPGQGLQFLFEYFSETQRNKGNFPGRFSGRQFSNSRSEMNVSTLELGDSALYLCASSRTETDTQYFGPGTRLTVL.

The chain carries TRBV6-5 and TRBJ1-1; possibly TRBD1 for D (6 bases). Trimming took off 2 bases at V and 4 bases at J, with 11 bases between the two ends. The V gene's germline CDR1 is MNHEY and CDR2 SVGAGI. The CDR3 runs to 14 residues. The CDR3 sequence is CASSYTQGSTEAFF. The DNA of the CDR3 is TGTGCCAGCAGTTACACACAGGGATCCACTGAAGCTTTCTTT.

J is TRBJ1-2 and V is TRBV28; TRBD1 aligns across 7 bases. Germline V gene data show CDR1 as MDHEN and CDR2 as SYDVKM. This CDR3 contains 13 residues. V lost 6 bases, J lost 4 bases, and 5 bases stayed unmatched. The CDR3 DNA reads as TGTGCCAGCAGCTCAACAGGGGTCTATGGCTACACCTTC. This translates into CASSSTGVYGYTF.

This clone was counted a single time. This chain joins TRBV28 and TRBJ2-2; 8 bases match TRBD1. The ends lost 5 bases at V and 1 base at J; junction bases unmatched: 6. The CDR3 loop spans 16 amino acids. Germline lookup yields CDR1 MDHEN and CDR2 SYDVKM. CDR3 residues: CASSPPGGGNTGELFF. CDR3 bases: TGTGCCAGCAGTCCCCCAGGGGGCGGGAACACCGGGGAGCTGTTTTTT.

The rearrangement joins TRBV28 to TRBJ1-5, with D uncertain. CDR1 is MDHEN and CDR2 is SYDVKM in the germline V gene. Trimming cost V 4 bases and J 9 bases, with 10 bases left between them. The CDR3 consists of 12 residues. CDR3 DNA sequence: TGTGCCAGCAGTTCCCTTCTACGGCCCCAGCATTTT. Translation: CASSSLLRPQHF.

V and J are TRBV5-1 and TRBJ2-7, with 8 bases identical to TRBD2. CDR3 length: 15 amino acids. Unmatched junction bases numbered 6, after V lost 2 bases and J lost 2 bases. In germline, CDR1 is SGHRS, CDR2 YFSETQ. The CDR3 reads CASSFQPGLAYEQYF. In nucleotides, the CDR3 is TGCGCCAGCAGCTTCCAACCGGGACTAGCCTACGAGCAGTACTTC.

This chain joins TRBV28 and TRBJ1-2; 8 positions agree with TRBD1. This CDR3 contains 13 residues. Germline CDR1 MDHEN, CDR2 SYDVKM. Trimming removed 6 bases from V and 8 bases from J; junction bases left unmatched: 8. The CDR3 nucleotides are TGTGCCAGCAGCTACGACAGGGGAGGCGGCTACACCTTC. As protein: CASSYDRGGGYTF.